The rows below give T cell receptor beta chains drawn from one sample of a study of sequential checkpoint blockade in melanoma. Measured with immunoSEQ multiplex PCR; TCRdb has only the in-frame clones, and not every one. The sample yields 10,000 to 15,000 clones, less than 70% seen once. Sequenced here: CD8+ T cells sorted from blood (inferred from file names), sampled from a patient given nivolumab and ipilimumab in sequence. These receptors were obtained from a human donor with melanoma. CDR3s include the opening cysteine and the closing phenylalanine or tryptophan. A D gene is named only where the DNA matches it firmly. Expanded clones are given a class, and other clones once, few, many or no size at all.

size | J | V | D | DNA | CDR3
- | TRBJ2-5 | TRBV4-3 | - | TGCGCCAGCAGCCAAGATTCTGGGGCTCCACAAGAGACCCAGTACTTC | CASSQDSGAPQETQYF
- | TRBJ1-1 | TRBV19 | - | TGTGCCAGTAGTATATCAGGGGATAACACTGAAGCTTTCTTT | CASSISGDNTEAFF
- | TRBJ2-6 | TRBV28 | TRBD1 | TGTGCCAGCAGTCTCCGGACAGGGGAGCTCTCTGGGGCCAACGTCCTGACTTTC | CASSLRTGELSGANVLTF
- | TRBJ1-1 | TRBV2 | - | TGTGCCAGCAGTACAGGGTTTAAGGACACTGAAGCTTTCTTT | CASSTGFKDTEAFF
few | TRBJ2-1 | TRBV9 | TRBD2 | TGTGCCAGCAGCGTAGGCGGGGGGGCCTACAATGAGCAGTTCTTC | CASSVGGGAYNEQFF
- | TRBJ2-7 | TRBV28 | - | TGTGCCAGCAGTTTTAGGGGCCTCCCCTACGAGCAGTACTTC | CASSFRGLPYEQYF
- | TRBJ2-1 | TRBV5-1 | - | TGCGCCAGCAGCTTGGACAGGGCCCATCTCAATGAGCAGTTCTTC | CASSLDRAHLNEQFF
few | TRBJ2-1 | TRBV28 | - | TGTGCCACTGTACCGCCTAGCCGAGGCTATGAGCAGTTCTTC | CATVPPSRGYEQFF
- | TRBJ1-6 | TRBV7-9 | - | TGTGCCAGCAGCTTAGTACAGGGTGCAGATTCACCCCTCCACTTT | CASSLVQGADSPLHF
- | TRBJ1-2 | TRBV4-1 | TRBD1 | TGCGCCAGCAGCCAAGATGAGGGGGCGCTCAACTATGGCTACACCTTC | CASSQDEGALNYGYTF
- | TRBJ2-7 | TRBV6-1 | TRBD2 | TGTGCCAGCAGTGAATACGGTCTAGCGGGAAATGAGCAGTACTTC | CASSEYGLAGNEQYF
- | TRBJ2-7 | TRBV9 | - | TGTGCCAGCAGCGTAGGTGGGGCCAGGGATACTTACGAGCAGTACTTC | CASSVGGARDTYEQYF
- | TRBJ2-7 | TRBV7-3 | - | TGTGCCAGCATCCCGGGGGACAGCTACGAGCAGTACTTC | CASIPGDSYEQYF
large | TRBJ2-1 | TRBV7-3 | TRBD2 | TGTGCCAGCAGCACGCTCTTGGGCGGGGGGAATGAGCAGTTCTTC | CASSTLLGGGNEQFF
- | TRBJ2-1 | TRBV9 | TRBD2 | TGTGCCAGCAGCGTAGCTGGCGGGGGTCTCGATGAGCAGTTCTTC | CASSVAGGGLDEQFF
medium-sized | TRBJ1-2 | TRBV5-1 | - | TGCGCCAGCAGCTTGACAGCTGATACTAACTATGGCTACACCTTC | CASSLTADTNYGYTF
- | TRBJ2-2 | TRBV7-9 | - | TGTGCCAGCAGCCAAGATCGGACACAGACCGGGGAGCTGTTTTTT | CASSQDRTQTGELFF
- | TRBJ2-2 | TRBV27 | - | TGTGCCAGCAGTCGAACAGGGACGGGGAACACCGGGGAGCTGTTTTTT | CASSRTGTGNTGELFF
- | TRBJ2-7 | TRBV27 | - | TGTGCCAGCAGTATGGGGCCTCACTCCTACGAGCAGTACTTC | CASSMGPHSYEQYF
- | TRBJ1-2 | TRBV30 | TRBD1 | TGTGCCTGGAGGGGGGACAGCAGGGATGGCTACACCTTC | CAWRGDSRDGYTF
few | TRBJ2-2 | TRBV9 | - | TGTGCCAGCAGCCCTCGAGGGGGGGGGAACACCGGGGAGCTGTTTTTT | CASSPRGGGNTGELFF
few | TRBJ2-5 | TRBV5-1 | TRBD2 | TGCGCCAGCAGCTTCTTTAGCGGGAGCGAGACCCAGTACTTC | CASSFFSGSETQYF
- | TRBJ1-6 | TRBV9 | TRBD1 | TGTGCCAGCAGCATACAGGGGAGCTCCTATAATTCACCCCTCCACTTT | CASSIQGSSYNSPLHF
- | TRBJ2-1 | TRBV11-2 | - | TGTGCCAGCAGCTTAGATAGTCCGCCCTACAATGAGCAGTTCTTC | CASSLDSPPYNEQFF
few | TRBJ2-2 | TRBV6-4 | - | TGTGCCAGCAGTGATAAGGGAGGGAACACCGGGGAGCTGTTTTTT | CASSDKGGNTGELFF
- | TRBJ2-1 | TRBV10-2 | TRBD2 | TGCGCCAGCAGTGAGTCGAGGATCGGGACTAGTCGAAGGAATGAGCAGTTCTTC | CASSESRIGTSRRNEQFF
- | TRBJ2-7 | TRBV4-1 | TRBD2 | TGCGCCAGCAGCCAAGTTTCTAGCGGGGGCTCCGGTCATTCCTACGAGCAGTACTTC | CASSQVSSGGSGHSYEQYF
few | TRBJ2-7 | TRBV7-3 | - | TGTGCCAGCAGCTACGCGGGGGCAGGGAGTACCTACGAGCAGTACTTC | CASSYAGAGSTYEQYF
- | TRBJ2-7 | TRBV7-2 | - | TGTGCCAGCAGCTCGGTCTCCTACGAGCAGTACTTC | CASSSVSYEQYF
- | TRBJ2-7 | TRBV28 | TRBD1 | TGTGCCAGCAGTCCGAACCTTCCGGGACAGGGGTATTACGAGCAGTACTTC | CASSPNLPGQGYYEQYF
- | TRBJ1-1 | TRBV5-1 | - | TGCGCCAGCAGCTTCAGAGGTACTGAAGCTTTCTTT | CASSFRGTEAFF
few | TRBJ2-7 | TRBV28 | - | TGTGCCAGCAGTTTAACTCCCAGGGCCTACGAGCAGTACTTC | CASSLTPRAYEQYF
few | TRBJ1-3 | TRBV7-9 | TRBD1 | TGTGCCAGCAGCTCCACAGGGGTCGGAAACACCATATATTTT | CASSSTGVGNTIYF
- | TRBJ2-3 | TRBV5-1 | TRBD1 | TGCGCCAGCAGCTACAGGGGGCGTCCGACAGATACGCAGTATTTT | CASSYRGRPTDTQYF
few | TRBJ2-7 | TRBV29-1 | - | TGCAGCGTGCTCCGGGACAACTCCTACGAGCAGTACTTC | CSVLRDNSYEQYF
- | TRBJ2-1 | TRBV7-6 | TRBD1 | TGTGCCAGCAGCTTAGAGCTGGGACAGGGGGCCTTCAATGAGCAGTTCTTC | CASSLELGQGAFNEQFF
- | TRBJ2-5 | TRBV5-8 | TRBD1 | TGTGCCAGCAGCTTGGCTGCGGACAGGGCGTACCAAGAGACCCAGTACTTC | CASSLAADRAYQETQYF
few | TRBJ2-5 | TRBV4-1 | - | TGTGCCAGCAGCCAAGCCGCCCCGGGGGAGACCCAGTACTTC | CASSQAAPGETQYF
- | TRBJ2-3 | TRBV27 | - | TGTGCCAGCAGTCTTGCGGGGTTTAGAACAGATACGCAGTATTTT | CASSLAGFRTDTQYF
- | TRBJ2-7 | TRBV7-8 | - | TGTGCCAGCAGCTTAGCTGCTACCTACGAGCAGTACTTC | CASSLAATYEQYF
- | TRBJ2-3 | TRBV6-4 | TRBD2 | TGTGCCAGCAGTGATCCGGGACTAGCGGGGGTGGGCACAGATACGCAGTATTTT | CASSDPGLAGVGTDTQYF
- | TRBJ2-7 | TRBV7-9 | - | TGTGCCAGCAGCTTAGGGGCAGGGCCCTTAGACGAGCAGTACTTC | CASSLGAGPLDEQYF
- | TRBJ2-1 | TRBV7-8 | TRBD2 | TGTGCCAGCAGCTTAATGCTAGCGGAGTACAATGAGCAGTTCTTC | CASSLMLAEYNEQFF
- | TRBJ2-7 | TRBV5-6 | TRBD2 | TGTGCCAGCAGCCTAGCGGGACAGAGCTCCTACGAGCAGTACTTC | CASSLAGQSSYEQYF
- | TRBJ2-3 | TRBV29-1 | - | TGCAGCGTTGATCCCAATTCCGGGGATACGCAGTATTTT | CSVDPNSGDTQYF
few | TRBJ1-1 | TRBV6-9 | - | TGTGCCAGCAACACCGGAGGCGGTCACACTGAAGCTTTCTTT | CASNTGGGHTEAFF
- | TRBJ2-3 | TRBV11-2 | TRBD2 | TGTGCCAGCAGCTACGGGACTAGCGGGAGGGCAGATACGCAGTATTTT | CASSYGTSGRADTQYF
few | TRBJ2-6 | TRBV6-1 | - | TGTGCCAGCAGTGAAATGACAGCTAGCTCTGGGGCCAACGTCCTGACTTTC | CASSEMTASSGANVLTF